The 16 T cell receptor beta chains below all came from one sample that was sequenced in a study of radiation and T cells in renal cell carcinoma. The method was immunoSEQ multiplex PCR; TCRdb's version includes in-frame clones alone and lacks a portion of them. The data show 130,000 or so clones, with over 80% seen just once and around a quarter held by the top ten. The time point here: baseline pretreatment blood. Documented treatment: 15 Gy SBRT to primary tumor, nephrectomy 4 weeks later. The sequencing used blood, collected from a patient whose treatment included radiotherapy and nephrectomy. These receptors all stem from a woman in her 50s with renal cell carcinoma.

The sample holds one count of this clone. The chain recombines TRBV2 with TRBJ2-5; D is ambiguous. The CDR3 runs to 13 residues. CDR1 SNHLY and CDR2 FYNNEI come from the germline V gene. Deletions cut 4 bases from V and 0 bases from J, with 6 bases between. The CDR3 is CASSVEYQETQYF. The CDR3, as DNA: TGTGCCAGCAGTGTGGAGTACCAAGAGACCCAGTACTTC.

The CDR3 reads CASSLDLQENEAFF. In DNA form, the CDR3 reads TGTGCCAGCAGCTTGGATCTACAGGAGAATGAAGCTTTCTTT. The V gene is TRBV5-4, the J gene TRBJ1-1; TRBD1 might be the D (5 bases). There are 14 residues in the CDR3. Germline lookup yields CDR1 SGHNT and CDR2 YYREEE (reference sequence). Trimming cost V 0 bases and J 7 bases, with 13 bases left between them.

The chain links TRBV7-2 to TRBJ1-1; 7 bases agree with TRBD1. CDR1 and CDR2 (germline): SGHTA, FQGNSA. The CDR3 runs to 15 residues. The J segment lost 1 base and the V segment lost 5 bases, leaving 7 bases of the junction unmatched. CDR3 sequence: CASSPSTGTNTEAFF. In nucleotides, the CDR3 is TGTGCCAGCAGCCCCTCGACAGGGACGAACACTGAAGCTTTCTTT.

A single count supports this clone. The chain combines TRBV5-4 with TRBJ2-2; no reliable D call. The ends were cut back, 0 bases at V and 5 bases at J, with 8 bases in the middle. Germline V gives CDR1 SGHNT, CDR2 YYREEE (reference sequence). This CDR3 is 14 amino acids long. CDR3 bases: TGTGCCAGCAGCTTGGGTCTTCCAACCGGGGAGCTGTTTTTT. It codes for CASSLGLPTGELFF.

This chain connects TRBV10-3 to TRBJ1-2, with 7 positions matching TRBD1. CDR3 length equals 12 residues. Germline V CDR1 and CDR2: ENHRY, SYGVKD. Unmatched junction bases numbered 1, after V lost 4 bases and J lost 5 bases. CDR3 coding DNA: TGTGCCATCAGTGGGACAGGATATGGCTACACCTTC. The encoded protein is CAISGTGYGYTF.

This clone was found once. The CDR3 is CASSLGARANEQYF. CDR3 nucleotides: TGTGCCAGCAGCTTAGGTGCCAGGGCAAACGAGCAGTACTTC. This rearrangement joins TRBV7-8 to TRBJ2-7; D may be TRBD1 (5 bases). From germline, CDR1 is SGHVS and CDR2 FQNEAQ. V was trimmed by 1 base and J by 5 bases, leaving 12 bases between them. This CDR3 comprises 14 residues. Based on the CDR3 plus reference TRBV7-8 and TRBJ2-7, the full variable domain is GAGVSQSPRYKVAKRGQDVALRCDPISGHVSLFWYQQALGQGPEFLTYFQNEAQLDKSGLPSDRFFAERPEGSVSTLKIQRTQQEDSAVYLCASSLGARANEQYFGPGTRLTVT.

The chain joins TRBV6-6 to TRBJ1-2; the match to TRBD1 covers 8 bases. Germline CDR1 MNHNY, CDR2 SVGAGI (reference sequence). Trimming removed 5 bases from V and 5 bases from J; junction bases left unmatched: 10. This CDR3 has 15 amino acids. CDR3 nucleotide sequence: TGTGCCAGCAGTCAGGGGGCCGGGACAGCTTATGGCTACACCTTC. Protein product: CASSQGAGTAYGYTF.

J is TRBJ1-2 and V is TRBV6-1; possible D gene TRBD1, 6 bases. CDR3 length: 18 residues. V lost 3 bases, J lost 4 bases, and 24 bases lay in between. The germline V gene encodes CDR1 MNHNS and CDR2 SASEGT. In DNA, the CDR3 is TGTGCCAGCAGTGACCCCCGAGGGAACAGGGCGGGAGCCTATGGCTACACCTTC. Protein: CASSDPRGNRAGAYGYTF.

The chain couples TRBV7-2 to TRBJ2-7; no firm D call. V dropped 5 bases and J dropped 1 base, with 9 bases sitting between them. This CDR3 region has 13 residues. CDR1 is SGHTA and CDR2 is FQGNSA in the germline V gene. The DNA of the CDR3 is TGTGCCAGCAGCCAAGTTAGTTCCTACGAGCAGTACTTC. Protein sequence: CASSQVSSYEQYF. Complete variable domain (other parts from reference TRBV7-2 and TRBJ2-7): GAGVSQSPSNKVTEKGKDVELRCDPISGHTALYWYRQSLGQGLEFLIYFQGNSAPDKSGLPSDRFSAERTGGSVSTLTIQRTQQEDSAVYLCASSQVSSYEQYFGPGTRLTVT.

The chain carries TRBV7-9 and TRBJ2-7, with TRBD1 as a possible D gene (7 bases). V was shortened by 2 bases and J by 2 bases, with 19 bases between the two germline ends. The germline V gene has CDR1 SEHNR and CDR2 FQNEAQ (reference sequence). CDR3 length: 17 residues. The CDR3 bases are TGTGCCAGCAGCTTAAGAGGGGGGACAGTTAGTCCCTACGAGCAGTACTTC. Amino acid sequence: CASSLRGGTVSPYEQYF.

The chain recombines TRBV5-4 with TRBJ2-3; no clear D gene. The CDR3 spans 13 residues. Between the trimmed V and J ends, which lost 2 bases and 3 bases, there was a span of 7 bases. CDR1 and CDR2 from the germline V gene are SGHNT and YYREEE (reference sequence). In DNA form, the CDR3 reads TGTGCCAGCAGCTTCGGCGGAACAGATACGCAGTATTTT. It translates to CASSFGGTDTQYF.

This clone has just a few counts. CDR3 protein: CATSRASGTEQYF. The CDR3 DNA reads as TGTGCCACCAGCAGAGCGTCAGGGACGGAGCAGTACTTC. This chain connects TRBV15 to TRBJ2-7; D tentatively fits TRBD1 or TRBD2 (5 bases each). The CDR3 consists of 13 residues. V was shortened by 1 base and J by 7 bases, with 11 bases between the two germline ends. Germline V gene sequence: CDR1 LNHNV, CDR2 YYDKDF (reference sequence).

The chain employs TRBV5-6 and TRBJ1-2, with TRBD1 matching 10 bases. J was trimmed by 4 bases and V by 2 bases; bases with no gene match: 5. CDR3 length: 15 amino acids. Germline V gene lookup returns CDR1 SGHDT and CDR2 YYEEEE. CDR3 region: CASSLTGTGVYGYTF. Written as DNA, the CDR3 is TGTGCCAGCAGCTTAACCGGGACAGGGGTCTATGGCTACACCTTC.

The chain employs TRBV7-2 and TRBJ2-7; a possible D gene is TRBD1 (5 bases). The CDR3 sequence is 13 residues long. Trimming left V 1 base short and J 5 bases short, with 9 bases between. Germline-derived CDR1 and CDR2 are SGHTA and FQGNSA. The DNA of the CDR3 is TGTGCCAGCAGCTTAGTTGTACAGGACGAGCAGTACTTC. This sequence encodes CASSLVVQDEQYF.

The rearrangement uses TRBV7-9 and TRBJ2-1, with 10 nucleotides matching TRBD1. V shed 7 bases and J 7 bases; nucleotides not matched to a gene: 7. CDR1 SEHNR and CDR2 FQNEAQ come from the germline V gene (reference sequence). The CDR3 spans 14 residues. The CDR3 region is CASTGTGARNEQFF. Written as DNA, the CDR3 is TGTGCCAGCACCGGGACAGGGGCACGGAATGAGCAGTTCTTC.

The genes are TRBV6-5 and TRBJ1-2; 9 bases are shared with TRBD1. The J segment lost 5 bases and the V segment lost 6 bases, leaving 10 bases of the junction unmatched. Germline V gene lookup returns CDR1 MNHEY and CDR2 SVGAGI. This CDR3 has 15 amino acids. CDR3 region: CASSPRDRVLYGYTF. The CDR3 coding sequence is TGTGCCAGCAGCCCTCGGGACAGGGTTCTTTATGGCTACACCTTC.